The rows below give T cell receptor beta chains drawn from one sample of a study of T-cell memory formation after mild COVID-19. TCRdb recomputed calls from the 5' RACE reads with MiXCR, one row per CDR3 protein. The profile shows about 560,000 distinct CDR3 sequences, 18% of them singletons. The sample taken for sequencing was PBMCs or a T cell subset sorted from them (not recorded which). The receptors originated from an adult woman who had mild COVID-19 (a few samples of this study predate the infection). Cell type and time point are not known. Both conserved end residues are part of each CDR3. D genes are given only for firm matches. A row's size may be missing; if present it is once, few, many or a size class.

CDR3aa	CDR3nt	abundance	v_gene	j_gene	d_gene
CASSHRGTPNTEAFF	TGTGCCAGCAGCCATCGCGGGACACCGAACACTGAAGCTTTCTTT	many	TRBV3-1	TRBJ1-1	.
CASSHTQGRAMFDTEAFF	TGTGCCAGTAGCCACACGCAGGGTCGGGCCATGTTTGACACTGAAGCTTTCTTT	.	TRBV19	TRBJ1-1	.
CASSVGGPGGEQYF	TGTGCCAGCAGCGTTGGGGGCCCTGGTGGCGAGCAGTACTTC	few	TRBV9	TRBJ2-7	.
CDSSQDRASSYNEQFF	TGTGACAGCAGCCAAGATCGAGCGAGTTCCTACAATGAGCAGTTCTTC	.	TRBV4-2	TRBJ2-1	.
CAITRRVPAGTSGDTQYF	TGTGCCATCACCCGACGTGTCCCAGCCGGGACCAGTGGGGATACGCAGTATTTT	.	TRBV10-3	TRBJ2-3	.
CASSGTSGRDTQYF	TGTGCCAGCAGCGGGACTAGCGGGAGAGATACGCAGTATTTT	.	TRBV9	TRBJ2-3	TRBD2
CASSLIAYEQYF	TGTGCCAGCAGTTTGATAGCCTACGAGCAGTACTTC	.	TRBV12-3/TRBV12-4	TRBJ2-7	.
CASSLVFASSYNEQFF	TGCGCCAGCAGCTTGGTCTTCGCGAGCTCCTACAATGAGCAGTTCTTC	few	TRBV5-1	TRBJ2-1	.
CSAPPQGPNQPQHF	TGCAGTGCCCCTCCCCAGGGGCCCAATCAGCCCCAGCATTTT	.	TRBV20-1	TRBJ1-5	.
CASSLGTGRNYEQFF	TGTGCCAGCAGCCTTGGGACAGGGAGAAATTATGAGCAGTTCTTC	few	TRBV7-8	TRBJ2-1	TRBD1
CSVAKDRGPGHSNQPQHF	TGCAGCGTCGCTAAGGACAGGGGGCCCGGACATAGCAATCAGCCCCAGCATTTT	.	TRBV29-1	TRBJ1-5	TRBD1
CATSRGRDRGADEQFF	TGTGCCACCAGCAGAGGACGGGACAGGGGGGCCGATGAGCAGTTCTTC	.	TRBV15	TRBJ2-1	TRBD1
CAIRYTTGAEAFF	TGTGCCATCAGATACACGACAGGGGCTGAAGCTTTCTTT	few	TRBV10-3	TRBJ1-1	TRBD1
CASSPGTSGRADEQYF	TGTGCCAGCAGCCCCGGGACTAGCGGGAGGGCCGACGAGCAGTACTTC	few	TRBV12-3/TRBV12-4	TRBJ2-7	TRBD2
CASSFGLAGINEQFF	TGTGCCAGCAGTTTCGGACTAGCGGGAATCAATGAGCAGTTCTTC	.	TRBV27	TRBJ2-1	TRBD2
CASSVGGSMNTEAFF	TGTGCCAGCAGCGTAGGAGGGAGCATGAACACTGAAGCTTTCTTT	.	TRBV9	TRBJ1-1	.
CASSQDYLDSRNEQFF	TGTGCCAGCAGCCAAGATTATTTGGACTCCCGCAATGAGCAGTTCTTC	few	TRBV3-1	TRBJ2-1	.
CASSPISGGPYEQYF	TGCGCCAGCAGCCCAATTAGCGGGGGGCCCTACGAGCAGTACTTC	.	TRBV5-1	TRBJ2-7	TRBD2
CAIRASGRINEQFF	TGTGCCATCAGGGCTAGCGGGAGGATAAATGAGCAGTTCTTC	.	TRBV10-3	TRBJ2-1	TRBD2
CSVSGWAYNEQFF	TGCAGTGTTTCGGGGTGGGCATACAATGAGCAGTTCTTC	few	TRBV20-1	TRBJ2-1	.
CASSERQNNSPLHF	TGTGCCAGCAGTGAAAGACAGAATAATTCACCCCTCCACTTT	.	TRBV2	TRBJ1-6	.
CASSQALLAGGYYEQYF	TGCGCCAGCAGCCAAGCACTTCTAGCGGGAGGCTACTACGAGCAGTACTTC	.	TRBV4-3	TRBJ2-7	TRBD2
CSARQGLSYEQYF	TGCAGTGCCCGGCAGGGGCTCTCCTACGAGCAGTACTTC	few	TRBV20-1	TRBJ2-7	.
CASSLNGIVVGQFF	TGTGCCAGCAGCTTGAATGGGATTGTCGTTGGGCAGTTCTTC	few	TRBV5-6	TRBJ2-1	.
CSVTGLAGTDTQYF	TGCAGCGTTACAGGGCTAGCGGGGACAGATACGCAGTATTTT	.	TRBV29-1	TRBJ2-3	TRBD2
CASSLAPEPSSYEQYF	TGTGCCAGCAGCTTAGCGCCCGAACCTAGCTCCTACGAGCAGTACTTC	many	TRBV7-8	TRBJ2-7	.
CASSTAQGFGYGYTF	TGTGCCAGCAGTACCGCACAGGGTTTCGGCTATGGCTACACCTTC	.	TRBV28	TRBJ1-2	.
CASSGLSDSKLFF	TGTGCCAGCAGCGGACTATCGGATAGTAAACTGTTTTTT	.	TRBV9	TRBJ1-4	.
CASSRDRSIGEQYF	TGTGCCAGCAGCCGGGACAGAAGCATAGGCGAGCAGTACTTC	.	TRBV3-1	TRBJ2-7	TRBD1
CASRTSGTRDKQPQHF	TGTGCCAGCAGAACCTCCGGGACAAGGGACAAACAGCCCCAGCATTTT	few	TRBV6-1	TRBJ1-5	.
CASSERQGSGEQFF	TGTGCCAGCAGTGAACGGCAGGGGTCGGGTGAGCAGTTCTTC	few	TRBV6-1	TRBJ2-1	.
CASSLGRRRDQETQYF	TGTGCCAGCAGCTTAGGACGAAGGCGGGACCAAGAGACCCAGTACTTC	few	TRBV7-9	TRBJ2-5	.
CASSPRGGYQETQYF	TGTGCCAGCTCACCACGAGGGGGATACCAAGAGACCCAGTACTTC	many	TRBV18	TRBJ2-5	.
CASSVDGGYQPQHF	TGTGCCAGCAGCGTAGACGGGGGCTATCAGCCCCAGCATTTT	.	TRBV9	TRBJ1-5	.
CSAPRGSGGIYNEQFF	TGCAGTGCTCCCCGGGGTAGCGGGGGTATATACAATGAGCAGTTCTTC	.	TRBV20-1	TRBJ2-1	TRBD2
CASSLEAQGGSPLHF	TGTGCCAGCAGCTTAGAGGCCCAGGGTGGGTCACCCCTCCACTTT	.	TRBV7-9	TRBJ1-6	.
CASSYTTTGELFF	TGTGCCAGCAGCTATACTACAACCGGGGAGCTGTTTTTT	.	TRBV7-2	TRBJ2-2	.
CSAPRGTGGDWGYGYTF	TGCAGTGCGCCCCGAGGGACAGGGGGAGACTGGGGCTATGGCTACACCTTC	.	TRBV20-1	TRBJ1-2	TRBD1
CSARDLGTSLYEQYF	TGCAGTGCTAGAGATCTGGGGACTAGCCTCTACGAGCAGTACTTC	.	TRBV20-1	TRBJ2-7	TRBD2
CASSLGPGGTQYEQYF	TGTGCCAGCAGCTTGGGCCCCGGTGGGACCCAGTACGAGCAGTACTTC	few	TRBV5-6	TRBJ2-7	.
CASSSYKNTGELFF	TGTGCCAGCTCCTCCTACAAGAACACCGGGGAGCTGTTTTTT	few	TRBV11-3	TRBJ2-2	.
CATRDVLAGGPGSNEQFF	TGTGCCACCAGAGATGTACTAGCGGGAGGGCCAGGAAGCAATGAGCAGTTCTTC	few	TRBV25-1	TRBJ2-1	TRBD2
CASSQPAGWDIQYF	TGTGCCAGCAGCCAGCCGGCAGGGTGGGACATTCAGTACTTC	few	TRBV7-9	TRBJ2-4	.
CASSSTGTDYNEQFF	TGTGCCAGCAGCTCAACCGGGACAGACTACAATGAGCAGTTCTTC	few	TRBV7-2	TRBJ2-1	TRBD1
CATSAIPGGEQYF	TGTGCCACCAGTGCAATACCTGGTGGCGAGCAGTACTTC	.	TRBV24-1	TRBJ2-7	.
CASSPWTGVDNTEAFF	TGTGCCAGCAGTCCGTGGACAGGGGTCGATAACACTGAAGCTTTCTTT	few	TRBV27	TRBJ1-1	TRBD1
CSARGRTVGGEQYF	TGCAGTGCTAGAGGTCGGACTGTGGGGGGCGAGCAGTACTTC	.	TRBV20-1	TRBJ2-7	.
CASSYSRGVPGNTIYF	TGTGCCAGCAGTTACTCGAGAGGGGTCCCTGGAAACACCATATATTTT	few	TRBV6-5	TRBJ1-3	.
CASRGGANYNEQFF	TGTGCCAGCAGAGGGGGGGCCAACTACAATGAGCAGTTCTTC	.	TRBV6-6	TRBJ2-1	.
CASSLDRSLYEQYF	TGTGCCAGCAGCTTAGATAGGAGCCTTTACGAGCAGTACTTC	.	TRBV7-8	TRBJ2-7	.
CASRWGYYGYTF	TGTGCCAGCAGGTGGGGATACTATGGCTACACCTTC	.	TRBV12-3/TRBV12-4	TRBJ1-2	.
CASSLFIQGYTEAFF	TGTGCCAGCAGCTTGTTTATACAGGGCTACACTGAAGCTTTCTTT	few	TRBV5-4	TRBJ1-1	.